A selection of T cell receptor beta chains follows, all from one sample in a study of blood T cell repertoires in COVID-19. The table came from immunoSEQ multiplex PCR; TCRdb's copy has only in-frame clones and leaves some out. The sample lists 90,000 to 130,000 clones, around 76% seen once, with less than 4% in the top ten. Sequenced: peripheral blood. The receptor set was obtained from a woman aged 80 or over with acute or convalescent COVID-19. CDR3s include the opening cysteine and the closing phenylalanine or tryptophan. Each record gives: CDR3 protein, V gene, CDR3 length.

CDR3aa: CASSPGGETQYF
v_gene: TRBV18
len: 12

CDR3aa: CASSATSGSVSSYEQYF
v_gene: TRBV28
len: 17

CDR3aa: CASSRGTETGGLSPLHF
v_gene: TRBV4-1
len: 17

CDR3aa: CAWSATVFGAFF
v_gene: TRBV30
len: 12

CDR3aa: CASSLTLLAGGSNEQFF
v_gene: TRBV5-4
len: 17

CDR3aa: CSVAQGDYGYTF
v_gene: TRBV29-1
len: 12

CDR3aa: CASSEGAWADTQYF
v_gene: TRBV10-1
len: 14

CDR3aa: CASSAHGTSAYEQYF
v_gene: TRBV19
len: 15

CDR3aa: CASSPGGTGEPGELFF
v_gene: TRBV11-2
len: 16

CDR3aa: CASSFRATALTGELFF
v_gene: TRBV7-2
len: 16

CDR3aa: CASSVDAGLAASYEQYF
v_gene: TRBV9
len: 17

CDR3aa: CASSPGQGNSPLHF
v_gene: TRBV18
len: 14

CDR3aa: CASSLTAGRTDTQYF
v_gene: TRBV11-1
len: 15

CDR3aa: CASSQAWGTSTAYNEQFF
v_gene: TRBV4-3
len: 18

CDR3aa: CSAGTANTEAFF
v_gene: TRBV29-1
len: 12

CDR3aa: CSVEGGPNEKLFF
v_gene: TRBV29-1
len: 13

CDR3aa: CASSPSSGETEAFF
v_gene: TRBV7-9
len: 14

CDR3aa: CASSLGGTDTQYF
v_gene: TRBV28
len: 13

CDR3aa: CASGAWGDTEAFF
v_gene: TRBV5-1
len: 13

CDR3aa: CASSSVAGGVTDTQYF
v_gene: TRBV7-2
len: 16

CDR3aa: CATSRDRGGNTIYF
v_gene: TRBV15
len: 14

CDR3aa: CASTSGDRSEQYF
v_gene: TRBV28
len: 13

CDR3aa: CASSILSGVSYGYTF
v_gene: TRBV19
len: 15

CDR3aa: CATRRDRENEQFF
v_gene: TRBV24-1
len: 13

CDR3aa: CASSLWIGASQETQYF
v_gene: TRBV7-9
len: 16

CDR3aa: CASSYNRGRRETQYF
v_gene: TRBV6-6
len: 15

CDR3aa: CASSLEQELVGNEQFF
v_gene: TRBV5-1
len: 16

CDR3aa: CSATPGLAGVGNEQFF
v_gene: TRBV29-1
len: 16